Each of the 27 T cell receptor beta chains below was sequenced from the same sample in a study of blood T cells in healthy people across ages. The second PCR ran about 6 to 12 cycles with a sample-barcoded 5' primer and J-beta primers. A single record per CDR3 protein comes from TCRdb applying MiXCR to the 5' RACE reads. The sample holds hundreds of thousands of distinct CDR3 sequences, around 26% seen once. The sample comprised blood. The receptors originated from an elderly woman in good health.

This clonotype was detected many times. The chain is built from TRBV5-1 and TRBJ1-6; D gene unclear. From germline, CDR1 is SGHRS and CDR2 YFSETQ. V was cut by 0 bases and J by 6 bases, with 10 bases left in between. The length of the CDR3 is 15 residues. Here the CDR3 DNA reads TGCGCCAGCAGCTTGGCCGGCGGTTTTAATTCACCCCTCCACTTT. The encoded protein is CASSLAGGFNSPLHF.

Many counts were recorded for this clonotype. The chain combines TRBV30 with TRBJ1-1; no clear D gene. The CDR3 covers 13 residues. CDR1 is GTSNPN and CDR2 is SVGIG in the germline V gene (reference sequence). The germline V and J ends were trimmed by 2 bases and 2 bases, with 9 bases remaining between them. The CDR3 loop reads CAWSPVRNTEAFF. The DNA of the CDR3 is TGTGCCTGGAGTCCCGTCCGAAACACTGAAGCTTTCTTT.

This clonotype came up a few times. The chain has TRBV9 and TRBJ1-1; D remains unclear. The CDR3 loop spans 14 amino acids. Per the germline V gene, CDR1 is SGDLS and CDR2 is YYNGEE. Trimming left V 1 base short and J 5 bases short, with 12 bases between. CDR3 region: CASSVRGGRTEAFF. CDR3 nucleotide sequence: TGTGCCAGCAGCGTACGGGGAGGGAGGACTGAAGCTTTCTTT.

This clonotype has just a few counts. The chain recombines TRBV7-2 with TRBJ1-1, with no clear D. The CDR3 is made up of 15 amino acids. V was shortened by 1 base and J by 3 bases, with 12 bases between the two germline ends. Germline V gene lookup returns CDR1 SGHTA and CDR2 FQGNSA. The CDR3 DNA sequence: TGTGCCAGCAGCTTAGGGCGGAACCTCTACACTGAAGCTTTCTTT. It specifies CASSLGRNLYTEAFF.

The chain recombines TRBV12-3 or TRBV12-4 with TRBJ2-1; TRBD1 or TRBD2 may be the D gene (6 bases each). The V gene lost 6 bases and the J gene lost 13 bases, with 19 bases spanning the gap. CDR3 length equals 13 residues. The CDR3 DNA reads TGTGCCAGCAGGGGGGCCCCCCGGGAGACCCAGTTCTTC. Its protein is CASRGAPRETQFF.

J is TRBJ1-1 and V is TRBV5-5; 9 bases map to TRBD1. The CDR3 has 15 amino acids. Per the germline V gene, CDR1 is SGHKS and CDR2 is YYEKEE (reference sequence). Losses at the gene ends were 0 bases for V and 7 bases for J; bases not matched to a gene: 7. The chain's CDR3 is CASSLAGQGLGEAFF. The DNA for the CDR3 is TGTGCCAGCAGCTTGGCCGGACAGGGGCTGGGTGAAGCTTTCTTT.

Turning to this clonotype: Since a much larger clone is just one base distant, this may be a read error. J is TRBJ2-3 and V is TRBV27; D assignment may be TRBD1 or TRBD2 (7 bases each). The CDR3 has 19 amino acids. Per the germline V gene, CDR1 is MNHEY and CDR2 is SMNVEV (reference sequence). V lost 2 bases and J lost 6, with 27 bases in between. The CDR3 is CASSLRGTVGGGGADTQYF. Written as DNA, the CDR3 is TGTGCCAGCAGTTTACGAGGGACAGTTGGTGGCGGGGGCGCTGATACGCAGTATTTT.

The chain carries TRBV5-5 and TRBJ2-2, with 9 bases identical to TRBD2. V was pared by 6 bases and J by 4 bases, with 10 bases of the junction left unmatched. The CDR3 has 16 amino acids. Germline lookup yields CDR1 SGHKS and CDR2 YYEKEE (reference sequence). CDR3 amino acids: CASTDASGVLTGELFF. The CDR3 DNA reads TGTGCCAGCACTGATGCTAGCGGGGTCCTCACCGGGGAGCTGTTTTTT.

The V gene is TRBV2, the J gene TRBJ2-1, with D tentatively TRBD2 (6 bases). Germline lookup yields CDR1 SNHLY and CDR2 FYNNEI. The CDR3 spans 15 residues. The V and J ends lost 1 base and 2 bases respectively, with 9 bases between them. CDR3 in DNA: TGTGCCAGCAGTGAAGGGTGGGGGGCCTACAATGAGCAGTTCTTC. Its protein is CASSEGWGAYNEQFF.

A note on this clonotype: A read error may be the cause here, since a much bigger clone is one base away. This sequence joins TRBV20-1 and TRBJ1-2; 7 positions match TRBD1. The CDR3 is 11 residues long. Germline CDR1 reads DFQATT; CDR2 reads SNEGSKA (reference sequence). Written as DNA, the CDR3 is TGCTGTGCGTACGACAGGGATGGCTACACCTTC. Translation: CCAYDRDGYTF.

This chain links TRBV9 with TRBJ1-1, with D possibly matching TRBD1 (6 bases). The CDR3 sequence is 15 residues long. Germline V gene lookup returns CDR1 SGDLS and CDR2 YYNGEE. Trimming left V 0 bases short and J 2 bases short, with 11 bases between. The CDR3 loop reads CASSVVSGVNTEAFF. CDR3 bases: TGTGCCAGCAGCGTAGTGTCAGGGGTTAACACTGAAGCTTTCTTT.

Regarding this clonotype: Since a much larger clone is just one base distant, this may be a read error. The rearrangement joins TRBV7-2 to TRBJ2-7; tentatively, D is TRBD2 (6 bases). The CDR3 length is 16 residues. Germline CDR1 SGHTA, CDR2 FQGNSA. Deletions cut 1 base from V and 12 bases from J, with 25 bases between. The CDR3 DNA reads TGTGCCAGCAGCTTAGGTGGTAGCGGAGGCCGTGAGACCCGGTACTTC. This encodes CASSLGGSGGRETRYF.

This sequence joins TRBV5-1 and TRBJ1-5; 9 bases map to TRBD1. This CDR3 spans 15 amino acids. The germline CDR1 and CDR2 sequences are SGHRS and YFSETQ. Losses at the gene ends were 0 bases for V and 7 bases for J; bases not matched to a gene: 5. This chain's CDR3 is CASSLAGQGGQPQHF. As DNA, the CDR3 is TGCGCCAGCAGCTTGGCGGGACAGGGAGGCCAGCCCCAGCATTTT.

This clonotype has a count of ten or more. The genes are TRBV2 and TRBJ2-1, with D possibly being TRBD2 (5 bases). The CDR3 runs 12 residues. Deletions cut 6 bases from V and 7 bases from J, with 10 bases between. The germline V gene has CDR1 SNHLY and CDR2 FYNNEI. The CDR3 spells CASRTILNEQFF. The CDR3 bases are TGTGCCAGCAGGACTATTTTGAATGAGCAGTTCTTC.

With regard to this clonotype: The junction departs from germline at one end; a sequencing error may be responsible. The gene calls are TRBV20-1 and TRBJ2-3, with 7 nucleotides matching TRBD2. The CDR3 has 13 amino acids. CDR1 and CDR2 from the germline V gene are DFQATT and SNEGSKA (reference sequence). The CDR3 region is CSASFRAGDTQDF. In nucleotides, the CDR3 is TGCAGTGCTAGCTTCAGGGCGGGAGATACGCAGGATTTT.

This chain uses TRBV6-5 with TRBJ1-2; a weak D match, TRBD1 (5 bases). This CDR3 is 19 amino acids long. In germline, CDR1 is MNHEY, CDR2 SVGAGI. The germline V and J ends were trimmed by 8 bases and 2 bases, with 30 bases remaining between them. Here the CDR3 reads CASVTSLGRTLRGNYGYTF. DNA of the CDR3: TGTGCCAGCGTTACCAGCCTTGGACGGACACTTAGGGGAAACTATGGCTACACCTTC.

Concerning this clonotype itself: A much larger clone lies one base from this, so it may be a read error. The J gene is TRBJ1-1, the V gene TRBV20-1; 8 bases match TRBD1. Germline CDR1 and CDR2: DFQATT and SNEGSKA (reference sequence). This CDR3 comprises 12 residues. In nucleotides, the CDR3 is TGCAGGGCTGGGCAGGGGGCCCCTGAAGCTTTCTTT. This codes for CRAGQGAPEAFF.

This clonotype was picked up a small number of times. The CDR3 spells CASSFIRASSSGANVLTF. CDR3 nucleotide sequence: TGTGCCAGCAGTTTCATCAGGGCATCAAGCTCTGGGGCCAACGTCCTGACTTTC. The chain couples TRBV27 to TRBJ2-6; D is possibly TRBD1 (5 bases). Germline CDR1 MNHEY, CDR2 SMNVEV (reference sequence). The CDR3 sequence is 18 residues long. Trimming pared 3 bases from V and 0 bases from J, leaving 15 bases between.

This clonotype has a handful of counts. The chain has TRBV15 and TRBJ1-4, with a weak D call TRBD1 (5 bases). The V end lost 0 bases, the J end lost 3 bases, and 8 bases lay between the germline ends. Germline V gene sequence: CDR1 LNHNV, CDR2 YYDKDF (reference sequence). This CDR3 is 15 amino acids long. This CDR3 is CATSRDRQPNEKLFF. The CDR3 DNA is TGTGCCACCAGCAGAGACAGACAGCCTAATGAAAAACTGTTTTTT.

This clonotype occurred a few times. A much more abundant neighbour one base away suggests this may be a read error. The rearrangement joins TRBV7-9 to TRBJ2-5; possibly TRBD1 for D (5 bases). The CDR3 runs 15 residues. Germline V gene lookup returns CDR1 SEHNR and CDR2 FQNEAQ (reference sequence). V was pared by 5 bases and J by 11 bases, with 24 bases between. The CDR3 bases are TGTGCCAGCAGCCCCATTGCAGGGCAGGCAGATGAGCAGTACTTC. This codes for CASSPIAGQADEQYF.

This sequence joins TRBV7-2 and TRBJ2-2; 8 bases fit TRBD1. This CDR3 has 16 residues. Germline trimming cut 1 base from V and 7 bases from J; bases unmatched to any gene: 8. The germline gives CDR1 SGHTA, CDR2 FQGNSA. Here the CDR3 reads CASSLGQGALYGELFF. The CDR3 DNA is TGTGCCAGCAGCTTAGGGCAGGGGGCCCTGTACGGGGAGCTGTTTTTT.

This rearrangement joins TRBV6-5 to TRBJ2-4; TRBD1 might be the D (5 bases). The J call may be mistaken, given a closer DNA end match to TRBJ2-7. This CDR3 is built from 16 residues. Per germline, CDR1 MNHEY and CDR2 SVGAGI. The CDR3 region has the DNA TGTGCCAGCAGTTCATATCAGGGCAACCCTCAGGACGAGCAGTACTTC. It yields the protein CASSSYQGNPQDEQYF.

This clonotype was seen repeatedly, ten times or more. This sequence may be a read error, since a much larger clone differs from it by one base. This chain connects TRBV7-2 to TRBJ2-7; 9 bases map to TRBD1. The CDR3 is made up of 16 amino acids. The J segment lost 7 bases and the V segment lost 1 base, leaving 11 bases of the junction unmatched. Germline CDR1 reads SGHTA; CDR2 reads FQGNSA. The CDR3 loop reads CASSLDLGQGLNEQYF. The CDR3, as DNA: TGTGCCAGCAGCTTAGATTTGGGACAGGGTCTCAATGAGCAGTACTTC.

The V and J genes are TRBV7-9 and TRBJ1-2; D uncertain. V gave up 7 bases and J gave up 9 bases, with 9 bases separating them. Germline V lookup: CDR1 SEHNR, CDR2 FQNEAQ (reference sequence). The CDR3 has 10 amino acids. The CDR3: CASIVTSYTF. The CDR3 nucleotides read TGTGCCAGCATCGTAACAAGCTACACCTTC.

This clonotype has a handful of counts. The chain carries TRBV6-4 and TRBJ2-4; 11 bases are shared with TRBD2. The ends lost 4 bases at V and 6 bases at J; junction bases unmatched: 20. The V gene's germline CDR1 is MRHNA and CDR2 SNTAGT. The length of the CDR3 is 20 residues. The DNA for the CDR3 is TGTGCCAGCAGTGCCAAAACTAGCGGGGGTGATTCGGTTCCGTCAAACATTCAGTACTTC. Translated, it gives CASSAKTSGGDSVPSNIQYF.

This clonotype has at least ten counts. The V and J genes are TRBV27 and TRBJ1-2; perhaps TRBD1 as D (5 bases). The CDR3 loop spans 15 amino acids. Trimming shortened V by 6 bases and J by 4 bases, and 18 bases separated the two germline ends. From germline, CDR1 is MNHEY and CDR2 SMNVEV (reference sequence). The CDR3 spells CASRPSGTASYGYTF. The CDR3 coding sequence is TGTGCCAGCAGACCTTCCGGGACTGCTAGCTATGGCTACACCTTC.

V gene TRBV20-1 combines with J gene TRBJ2-7, with 10 bases fitting TRBD2. Trimming cost V 5 bases and J 0 bases; bases outside gene matches: 7. Germline CDR1 DFQATT, CDR2 SNEGSKA (reference sequence). The CDR3 runs 15 residues. CDR3 DNA: TGCAGTGCTGCTAGCGGGGGAACGAGCTCCTACGAGCAGTACTTC. Protein product: CSAASGGTSSYEQYF.